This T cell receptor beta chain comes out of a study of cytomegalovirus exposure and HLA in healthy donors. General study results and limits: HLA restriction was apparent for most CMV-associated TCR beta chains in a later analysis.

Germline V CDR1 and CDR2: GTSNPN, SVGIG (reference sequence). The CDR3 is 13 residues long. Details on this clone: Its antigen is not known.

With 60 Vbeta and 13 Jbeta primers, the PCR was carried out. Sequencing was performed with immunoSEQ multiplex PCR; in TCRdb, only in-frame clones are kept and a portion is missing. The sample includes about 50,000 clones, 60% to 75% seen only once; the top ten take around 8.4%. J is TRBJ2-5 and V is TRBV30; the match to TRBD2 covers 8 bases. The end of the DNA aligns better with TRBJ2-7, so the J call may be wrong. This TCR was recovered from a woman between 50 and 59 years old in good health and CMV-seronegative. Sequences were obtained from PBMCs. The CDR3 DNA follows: TGTGCCTGGAATGCGGGAGGCTTCTACGAGCAGTACTTC. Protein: CAWNAGGFYEQYF.